This T cell receptor beta chain is drawn from a study of blood T cell repertoires in COVID-19. TCRdb keeps only in-frame clones here, not all; method: immunoSEQ multiplex PCR. Of around 250,000 clones in the sample, 86% were seen once. V shed 5 bases, J shed 1 base, and the junction held 1 base outside the gene matches. Germline assignment: CDR1 WNHNN and CDR2 SYGVQD (reference sequence). The CDR3 is 13 residues long. Sequencing was performed on peripheral blood. V is TRBV10-1 and J is TRBJ2-7, with 8 bases fitting TRBD1. The origin of this receptor is a man younger than 35 with active or convalescent COVID-19. CDR3 sequence reads: CASSRDRSYEQYF. CDR3 nucleotide sequence: TGCGCCAGCAGTCGGGACAGGTCCTACGAGCAGTACTTC.